This T cell receptor beta chain was sequenced in a study of cytomegalovirus exposure and HLA in healthy donors. Study-wide results and limits: Cytomegalovirus-associated TCR beta chains were listed, numbering 150 to 200. Confirmation in vitro established that a few CMV-associated chains were specific for CMV antigens.

Losses at the gene ends were 5 bases for V and 4 bases for J; bases not matched to a gene: 6. Germline CDR1 is MNHEY and CDR2 is SMNVEV (reference sequence). This CDR3 comprises 15 residues. Notes on this clone: Its antigen is as yet unknown.

Clones were read by immunoSEQ multiplex PCR, and TCRdb kept only the in-frame ones, dropping some. The table records about 400,000 clones, approximately 90% of them present only once. The sample comprised PBMCs. The clonotype originates from a woman younger than 35 in good health and CMV-seronegative. The chain is built from TRBV27 and TRBJ2-3, with TRBD2 matching 10 bases. This CDR3 is CASSTPSGGADTQYF. As DNA, the CDR3 is TGTGCCAGCAGTACCCCTAGCGGGGGTGCAGATACGCAGTATTTT.